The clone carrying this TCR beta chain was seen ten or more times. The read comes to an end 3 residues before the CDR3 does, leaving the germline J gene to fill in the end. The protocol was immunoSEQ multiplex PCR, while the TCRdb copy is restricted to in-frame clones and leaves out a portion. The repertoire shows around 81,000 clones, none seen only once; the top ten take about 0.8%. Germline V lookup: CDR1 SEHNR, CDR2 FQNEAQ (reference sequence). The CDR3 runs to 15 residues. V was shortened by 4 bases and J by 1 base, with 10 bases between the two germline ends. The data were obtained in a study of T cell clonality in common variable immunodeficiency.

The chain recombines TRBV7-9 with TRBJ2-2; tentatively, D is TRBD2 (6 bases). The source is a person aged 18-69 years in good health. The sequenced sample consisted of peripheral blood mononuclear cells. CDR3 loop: CASSWGLLNTGELFF. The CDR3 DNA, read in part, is TGTGCCAGCAGCTGGGGACTCCTGAACACCGGGGAG.